This section outlines one T cell receptor (beta chain) sequence together with its context. The sample is drawn from a study of blood T cell repertoires in COVID-19. Germline V gene data show CDR1 as MGHRA and CDR2 as YSYEKL. V shed 4 bases and J 2 bases; nucleotides not matched to a gene: 6. The CDR3 contains 15 residues. Method: immunoSEQ multiplex PCR; TCRdb's copy keeps in-frame clones and lacks some. The data hold about 170,000 clones, with 84% observed a single time. The TCR originated in a man aged 40-50 years who had recovered from COVID-19. Source material: peripheral blood. The rearrangement links TRBV4-1 to TRBJ2-5; 8 bases agree with TRBD2. In DNA, the CDR3 is TGCGCCAGCAGCCCCTACGGGGGGGGTCAAGAGACCCAGTACTTC. Its translation: CASSPYGGGQETQYF.